Listed below are T cell receptor beta chains from one sample, sequenced in a study of beta chain features in type 1 diabetes. TCRdb keeps only in-frame clones here, not all; method: immunoSEQ multiplex PCR. The repertoire holds some 190,000 clones, with less than 10% as singletons. The sample consisted of central memory CD4+ T cells from blood. The origin of the receptors is a man in his late teens or twenties with type 1 diabetes. CDR3s include the opening cysteine and the closing phenylalanine or tryptophan. D genes are given only for firm matches. Size is omitted from some rows. Given values are once, few, many or a class for expanded clones.

>.|.|TRBV6-5|TRBJ1-2
CASSESGRGYGYTF
TGTGCCAGCAGTGAATCGGGGAGGGGATATGGCTACACCTTC
>few|TRBD1|TRBV19|TRBJ2-7
CASSKGTAYEQYF
TGTGCCAGTAGTAAAGGGACAGCCTACGAGCAGTACTTC
>few|TRBD2|TRBV19|TRBJ2-1
CASRGAGLAGTSSYNEQFF
TGTGCCAGTAGGGGGGCAGGGCTAGCGGGGACGAGCTCCTACAATGAGCAGTTCTTC
>.|.|TRBV28|TRBJ1-2
CASSSWRYYGYTF
TGTGCCAGCAGTTCTTGGCGGTACTATGGCTACACCTTC
>.|.|TRBV29-1|TRBJ2-3
CSVDAEKKSTDTQYF
TGCAGCGTTGATGCGGAAAAAAAAAGCACAGATACGCAGTATTTT
>few|.|TRBV28|TRBJ2-7
CASIGGYSYEQYF
TGTGCCAGCATCGGCGGTTACTCCTACGAGCAGTACTTC
>.|.|TRBV5-6|TRBJ2-2
CASSLRGSTGELFF
TGTGCCAGCAGCTTGCGGGGGAGCACCGGGGAGCTGTTTTTT
>few|TRBD1|TRBV28|TRBJ1-2
CASRKQGAYGYTF
TGTGCCAGCAGAAAGCAGGGGGCTTATGGCTACACCTTC
>few|.|TRBV19|TRBJ1-2
CASSIQDRYGYTF
TGTGCCAGTAGTATTCAAGACAGATATGGCTACACCTTC
>.|.|TRBV1|TRBJ2-7
CTSSQDLGQNYEQYF
TGCACCAGCAGCCAAGACCTGGGACAGAACTACGAGCAGTACTTC
>.|TRBD2|TRBV9|TRBJ2-2
CASSSRGGSGGELFF
TGTGCCAGCAGCTCACGCGGGGGGTCCGGCGGGGAGCTGTTTTTT
>.|.|TRBV6-5|TRBJ1-5
CASRLYSNQPQHF
TGTGCCAGCAGGTTATATAGCAATCAGCCCCAGCATTTT
>few|TRBD2|TRBV27|TRBJ2-5
CASVRSGLDRSTGQYF
TGTGCCAGCGTTAGGTCCGGACTAGATCGCTCGACTGGCCAGTACTTC
>.|TRBD1|TRBV27|TRBJ1-1
CASSLTGGHTEAFF
TGTGCCAGCAGTTTGACAGGGGGCCACACTGAAGCTTTCTTT
>.|.|TRBV7-9|TRBJ2-5
CASSLVGTHQETQYF
TGTGCCAGCAGCTTAGTCGGGACTCATCAAGAGACCCAGTACTTC
>.|TRBD2|TRBV19|TRBJ2-1
CASCSGAYNEQFF
TGTGCCAGCTGTAGCGGGGCCTACAATGAGCAGTTCTTC
>.|TRBD2|TRBV27|TRBJ2-5
CASGLSGGAGTQYF
TGTGCCAGCGGGCTTAGCGGGGGTGCGGGGACCCAGTACTTC
>few|.|TRBV2|TRBJ1-1
CASSVRGNTEAFF
TGTGCCAGCAGTGTAAGGGGGAACACTGAAGCTTTCTTT
>.|.|TRBV2|TRBJ1-4
CASGQRPEKLFF
TGTGCCAGCGGACAGCGACCCGAAAAACTGTTTTTT
>few|.|TRBV5-1|TRBJ2-7
CASSLSSVVAYEQYF
TGCGCCAGCAGCTTGTCGAGTGTGGTAGCCTACGAGCAGTACTTC
>many|.|TRBV5-1|TRBJ2-3
CASSQDSADTQYF
TGCGCCAGCAGCCAGGACTCGGCAGATACGCAGTATTTT
>.|TRBD1|TRBV2|TRBJ1-1
CASSADRGRSTEAFF
TGTGCCAGCAGTGCAGACAGGGGGCGAAGCACTGAAGCTTTCTTT
>.|TRBD2|TRBV18|TRBJ2-2
CASSPAAGDTGELFF
TGTGCCAGCTCCCCAGCAGCGGGAGATACCGGGGAGCTGTTTTTT
>few|TRBD1|TRBV27|TRBJ2-7
CASSGARTGGSYEQYF
TGTGCCAGCAGTGGGGCAAGGACAGGGGGGTCCTACGAGCAGTACTTC
>few|TRBD1|TRBV30|TRBJ2-6
CAWGGQGGSGANVLTF
TGTGCCTGGGGCGGACAGGGTGGCTCTGGGGCCAACGTCCTGACTTTC
>many|.|TRBV2|TRBJ2-1
CASSVRGGSYNEQFF
TGTGCCAGCAGTGTAAGGGGTGGATCCTACAATGAGCAGTTCTTC
>.|TRBD2|TRBV5-4|TRBJ2-1
CASSSLAGVGNEQFF
TGTGCCAGCAGCTCCCTAGCGGGAGTGGGCAATGAGCAGTTCTTC
>few|.|TRBV7-9|TRBJ2-7
CASSHPIGGSAYEQYF
TGTGCCAGCAGCCATCCCATCGGGGGTAGCGCCTACGAGCAGTACTTC
>.|.|TRBV4-2|TRBJ1-3
CASSQDWGRGSGNTIYF
TGTGCCAGCAGCCAAGATTGGGGCAGGGGCTCTGGAAACACCATATATTTT
>.|.|TRBV29-1|TRBJ2-5
CSVEGLQETQYF
TGCAGCGTTGAGGGACTCCAAGAGACCCAGTACTTC
>.|TRBD2|TRBV10-3|TRBJ2-1
CAISVAGGLIHNEQFF
TGTGCCATCAGTGTGGCGGGGGGGCTTATCCACAATGAGCAGTTCTTC
>few|.|TRBV7-2|TRBJ1-1
CASSLAPGSRNTEAFF
TGTGCCAGCAGCTTAGCGCCGGGGAGTAGAAACACTGAAGCTTTCTTT
>few|.|TRBV5-4|TRBJ1-4
CASSLDEGGARGEKLFF
TGTGCCAGCAGCTTGGATGAAGGGGGAGCAAGGGGTGAAAAACTGTTTTTT
>.|TRBD2|TRBV2|TRBJ2-4
CASRILAHLSNF
TGTGCCAGCAGAATACTAGCGCACCTGTCTAATTTC
>few|.|TRBV7-2|TRBJ2-1
CASSLGGMSYNEQFF
TGTGCCAGCAGCTTAGGCGGGATGTCCTACAATGAGCAGTTCTTC
>few|.|TRBV7-2|TRBJ2-3
CASSLGGNPTSTDTQYF
TGTGCCAGCAGCTTAGGAGGTAATCCGACTAGCACAGATACGCAGTATTTT
>.|TRBD2|TRBV30|TRBJ2-1
CAWSWLSGGNYNEQFF
TGTGCCTGGAGTTGGTTAAGCGGGGGGAACTACAATGAGCAGTTCTTC
>.|.|TRBV2|TRBJ2-5
CASSEYGQETQYF
TGTGCCAGCAGTGAATACGGCCAAGAGACCCAGTACTTC
>.|TRBD1|TRBV28|TRBJ1-4
CASSLADRAGKLFF
TGTGCCAGCAGTTTAGCCGACAGGGCAGGAAAACTGTTTTTT
>few|TRBD2|TRBV9|TRBJ2-1
CASSPPQLAGLYNEQFF
TGTGCCAGCAGCCCACCCCAACTAGCGGGACTATACAATGAGCAGTTCTTC
>.|TRBD1|TRBV28|TRBJ2-7
CASSLGDSIYEQYF
TGTGCCAGCAGTTTAGGGGACAGTATCTACGAGCAGTACTTC
>few|.|TRBV4-2|TRBJ2-1
CASSLPRGQTFGVDEQFF
TGTGCCAGCAGCCTCCCAAGGGGCCAGACCTTCGGAGTCGATGAGCAGTTCTTC
>few|.|TRBV5-1|TRBJ1-3
CASSLDRNTIYF
TGCGCCAGCAGCTTGGACAGGAACACCATATATTTT
>.|.|TRBV6-5|TRBJ1-1
CASSLLMTGNTEAFF
TGTGCCAGCAGTCTACTGATGACAGGGAACACTGAAGCTTTCTTT
>.|TRBD1|TRBV29-1|TRBJ2-3
CSVAQGSSTDTQYF
TGCAGCGTTGCACAGGGGTCTAGCACAGATACGCAGTATTTT
>.|.|TRBV11-2|TRBJ1-4
CASSLLGGAVSEKLFF
TGTGCCAGCAGCTTATTGGGAGGGGCCGTTAGTGAAAAACTGTTTTTT
>few|.|TRBV28|TRBJ2-5
CASSGVGLTVSQYF
TGTGCCAGCAGTGGGGTTGGACTAACCGTGTCCCAGTACTTC
>many|.|TRBV5-4|TRBJ2-2
CASSLDLREAGELFF
TGTGCCAGCAGCTTGGACCTCCGAGAGGCCGGGGAGCTGTTTTTT
>few|TRBD1|TRBV18|TRBJ2-7
CASSRDRGDEQYF
TGTGCCAGCTCTCGGGACAGGGGGGACGAGCAGTACTTC
>few|TRBD1|TRBV7-7|TRBJ1-1
CASSMGQGTEAFF
TGTGCCAGCAGCATGGGACAGGGGACTGAAGCTTTCTTT
>many|.|TRBV4-3|TRBJ1-1
CASSHQNTEAFF
TGCGCCAGCAGCCACCAGAACACTGAAGCTTTCTTT
>.|.|TRBV5-1|TRBJ2-2
CASSLAGIETGELFF
TGCGCCAGCAGCTTGGCAGGGATCGAAACCGGGGAGCTGTTTTTT
>.|TRBD2|TRBV7-2|TRBJ2-3
CASSPGRAGAADTQYF
TGTGCCAGCAGCCCCGGGAGGGCGGGGGCAGCAGATACGCAGTATTTT
>.|TRBD2|TRBV5-4|TRBJ2-1
CASSLIAGDWVNNEQFF
TGTGCCAGCAGCTTGATAGCGGGAGATTGGGTAAACAATGAGCAGTTCTTC
>few|.|TRBV7-2|TRBJ2-5
CATTRGWGETQYF
TGTGCCACCACCCGGGGTTGGGGTGAGACCCAGTACTTC